This is a list of T cell receptor beta chains from one sample in a study of blood T cell repertoires in COVID-19. Assay used: immunoSEQ multiplex PCR; TCRdb lists only in-frame clones, some missing. The table includes roughly 100,000 clones, over 75% detected once. Sequences were obtained from peripheral blood. The receptors shown here come from a man between 45 and 60 years old with acute or convalescent COVID-19. CDR3s include the opening cysteine and the closing phenylalanine or tryptophan. A D gene is named only where the DNA matches it firmly. The size of a clone is reported for some rows only, either as once, few or many, or as a class for expanded clones.

D,J,size,V,DNA,CDR3
TRBD1,TRBJ1-2,few,TRBV19,TGTGCCAGTAGTAGCTGGACAGGGAGAGGTCATGGCTACACCTTC,CASSSWTGRGHGYTF
.,TRBJ2-1,.,TRBV6-5,TGTGCCAGCGAAATGATCGGCAATGAGCAGTTCTTC,CASEMIGNEQFF
.,TRBJ1-1,.,TRBV6-2/TRBV6-3,TGTGCCAGCAGCCCTACCGGGACTGCGAACACTGAAGCTTTCTTT,CASSPTGTANTEAFF
.,TRBJ1-3,.,TRBV9,TGTGCCAGCAGCGTAGACGCGGACACCATATATTTT,CASSVDADTIYF
.,TRBJ2-1,.,TRBV6-5,TGTGCCAGCACCAGGGCAGGGGAGCAGTTCTTC,CASTRAGEQFF
TRBD2,TRBJ2-1,once,TRBV5-1,TGCGCCAGCAGCCCAAGGACTAGCGGGGATGAGCAGTTCTTC,CASSPRTSGDEQFF
TRBD1,TRBJ1-5,.,TRBV19,TGTGCCAGTAGTATGGCCCGGGACAGGGCCCAGGGTCAGCCCCAGCATTTT,CASSMARDRAQGQPQHF
TRBD1,TRBJ2-7,.,TRBV10-1,TGCGCCAGCAGTGAGTACCGGGACAGGGCTTCCGAGCAGTACTTC,CASSEYRDRASEQYF
TRBD2,TRBJ2-1,.,TRBV9,TGTGCCAGCAGCGTAGAGGTAGCGGGGGGCAATGAGCAGTTCTTC,CASSVEVAGGNEQFF
.,TRBJ2-6,.,TRBV30,TGTGCCTGGAGTGACCAAACAGCCTCTGGGGCCAACGTCCTGACTTTC,CAWSDQTASGANVLTF
TRBD2,TRBJ2-2,.,TRBV28,TGTGCCAGCAAAAGAGCGGGAGTCACCGGGGAGCTGTTTTTT,CASKRAGVTGELFF
.,TRBJ2-7,.,TRBV27,TGTGCCAGCAGTCGCGGCTACGAGCAGTACTTC,CASSRGYEQYF
TRBD1,TRBJ2-1,.,TRBV11-2,TGTGCCAGCAGCGACAGGGCCTATGAGCAGTTCTTC,CASSDRAYEQFF
.,TRBJ2-5,few,TRBV4-1,TGCGCCAGCAGCCAAGATAAGGCAGGCAAAGAGACCCAGTACTTC,CASSQDKAGKETQYF
.,TRBJ2-3,.,TRBV12-5,TGTGCTAGTGGTTTGGTCGTAGACCCCGGGTATGGCACAGATACGCAGTATTTT,CASGLVVDPGYGTDTQYF
.,TRBJ1-1,.,TRBV30,TGTGCCTGGAGTGCGAAGCAGGTGAACACTGAAGCTTTCTTT,CAWSAKQVNTEAFF
TRBD1,TRBJ1-6,few,TRBV5-1,TGCGCCAGCAGCTTTACAGGGGTTGGCGGGTCACCCCTCCACTTT,CASSFTGVGGSPLHF
.,TRBJ1-6,.,TRBV7-2,TGTGCCAGCAGACCCCCCGGGAGGTCACCCCTCCACTTT,CASRPPGRSPLHF
TRBD2,TRBJ2-2,.,TRBV5-1,TGCGCCAGCAGCTTGCTCGCGGGGGCGAACACCGGGGAGCTGTTTTTT,CASSLLAGANTGELFF
TRBD1,TRBJ2-7,.,TRBV5-1,TGCGCCAGCAGCTACCGACAGGGACCCTACGAGCAGTACTTC,CASSYRQGPYEQYF
.,TRBJ1-6,.,TRBV5-8,TGTGCCAGCAGCCTCCGGTCCTATAATTCACCCCTCCACTTT,CASSLRSYNSPLHF
.,TRBJ1-4,.,TRBV12-3/TRBV12-4,TGTGCCAGCTCGAAGGAGGAAAAACTGTTTTTT,CASSKEEKLFF
TRBD2,TRBJ2-4,.,TRBV13,TGTGCCAGCAGCTCTAGACGGGAGGGAAACATTCAGTACTTC,CASSSRREGNIQYF
TRBD2,TRBJ2-2,once,TRBV7-8,TGTGCCAGCAGCTTACTCACTAGCGGGACCACCGGGGAGCTGTTTTTT,CASSLLTSGTTGELFF
.,TRBJ2-3,.,TRBV29-1,TGCAGCGTTGAGTGGGTAGGGAGAAGCACAGATACGCAGTATTTT,CSVEWVGRSTDTQYF
.,TRBJ2-3,.,TRBV27,TGTGCCAGCTCGGGGGGCTACACAGATACGCAGTATTTT,CASSGGYTDTQYF
.,TRBJ1-1,.,TRBV9,TGTGCCAGCAGCGTCGAGGAGAACACTGAAGCTTTCTTT,CASSVEENTEAFF
TRBD1,TRBJ2-7,few,TRBV5-1,TGCGCCAGCAGCTTGGCGTTTGGGAACAGGGGCCACGAGCAGTACTTC,CASSLAFGNRGHEQYF
.,TRBJ2-1,.,TRBV7-9,TGTGCCAGCAGGAGGGGGGACAGCAATGAGCAGTTCTTC,CASRRGDSNEQFF
TRBD1,TRBJ1-5,.,TRBV6-1,TGTGCCAGCAGTGAAAGATGGGACAGGGGGAATCAGCCCCAGCATTTT,CASSERWDRGNQPQHF
.,TRBJ2-2,.,TRBV10-3,TGTGCCATCAGTGGGACAGATAACACCGGGGAGCTGTTTTTT,CAISGTDNTGELFF
TRBD1,TRBJ2-5,.,TRBV6-5,TGTGCCAGCAGTTCGGGGACAGGGGTCTATCAAGAGACCCAGTACTTC,CASSSGTGVYQETQYF
TRBD1,TRBJ1-6,.,TRBV7-8,TGTGCCAGCAGCTCAGGGGGCGGAAACTCCTATAATTCACCCCTCCACTTT,CASSSGGGNSYNSPLHF
TRBD1,TRBJ2-7,.,TRBV5-4,TGTGCCAGCAGCTTTCCCGGGACAGGGATCTACGAGCAGTACTTC,CASSFPGTGIYEQYF
TRBD2,TRBJ2-7,.,TRBV5-1,TGCGCCAGCAGCTTGGCCATGGGAGGCGTAGCGGGAGCTGGTGAGCAGTACTTC,CASSLAMGGVAGAGEQYF
TRBD1,TRBJ1-4,.,TRBV14,TGTGCCAGCAGCCATCGGACAGGGGGTTTACTGTTTTTT,CASSHRTGGLLFF
TRBD2,TRBJ2-5,.,TRBV24-1,TGTGCCACCAGTGGGGGGACTAGCGGGAGAGAGACCCAGTACTTC,CATSGGTSGRETQYF
TRBD1,TRBJ1-6,.,TRBV6-5,TGTGCCAGCAGTCCAGGACAGGGACGCGGTTCACCCCTCCACTTT,CASSPGQGRGSPLHF
TRBD1,TRBJ2-7,.,TRBV11-2,TGTGCCAGCAGCTTCACGACAGGGGATTACGAGCAGTACTTC,CASSFTTGDYEQYF
TRBD2,TRBJ2-5,.,TRBV11-2,TGTGCCAGCAGCATTACTAGCGGGGGGGCTTCGGGTTACCAAGAGACCCAGTACTTC,CASSITSGGASGYQETQYF
TRBD2,TRBJ2-7,.,TRBV10-2,TGCGCCAGCGGGACTAGCGGAGCCTACGAGCAGTACTTC,CASGTSGAYEQYF
.,TRBJ1-3,.,TRBV6-1,TGTGCCAGCAGTGAAGTCGGCTCTGGAAACACCATATATTTT,CASSEVGSGNTIYF
TRBD2,TRBJ2-1,.,TRBV24-1,TGTGCCACCAGTGATACCAGCGGGGGGGCCATCGATGAGCAGTTCTTC,CATSDTSGGAIDEQFF
.,TRBJ1-1,.,TRBV7-3,TGTGCCAGCAGCTGGACACCGGGCCCAAACACTGAAGCTTTCTTT,CASSWTPGPNTEAFF
TRBD1,TRBJ1-1,.,TRBV4-1,TGCGCCAGCAGCCATGACAGGGAGGCCACTGAAGCTTTCTTT,CASSHDREATEAFF
TRBD2,TRBJ2-7,.,TRBV28,TGTGCCAGCAGTTCGGGTGGTACTAGCGGCGCCGAGCAGTACTTC,CASSSGGTSGAEQYF
TRBD2,TRBJ2-7,.,TRBV10-3,TGTGCCAGCGGGGGGGGATCCGGGGACGAGCAGTACTTC,CASGGGSGDEQYF
.,TRBJ2-1,.,TRBV28,TGTGCCAGCAGTTCTGTCAATAGCCCCAATGAGCAGTTCTTC,CASSSVNSPNEQFF
.,TRBJ2-7,.,TRBV12-5,TGTGCTAGTGGTCGGGGTATCTACGAGCAGTACTTC,CASGRGIYEQYF
.,TRBJ1-1,once,TRBV6-5,TGTGCCAGCAGTTTTCGGGGGGTCAACACTGAAGCTTTCTTT,CASSFRGVNTEAFF
TRBD2,TRBJ2-2,.,TRBV19,TGTGCCAGTAGTACCGGGACTAGCGGGAGGGGTGGGGAGCTGTTTTTT,CASSTGTSGRGGELFF
.,TRBJ1-4,.,TRBV5-1,TGCGCCAGCAGCCCTGGTTCAGAAAATGAAAAACTGTTTTTT,CASSPGSENEKLFF
.,TRBJ1-5,.,TRBV6-5,TGTGCCAGCAGCAGCACAGGGTATAGCAATCAGCCCCAGCATTTT,CASSSTGYSNQPQHF
.,TRBJ1-1,.,TRBV12-3/TRBV12-4,TGTGCCAGCACCCTCAGGGGCACTGAAGCTTTCTTT,CASTLRGTEAFF
TRBD2,TRBJ2-3,once,TRBV5-6,TGTGCCAGCAGCTTCCAGACTAGCGGGAGCGCAGATACGCAGTATTTT,CASSFQTSGSADTQYF
.,TRBJ1-2,.,TRBV24-1,TGTGCCACCAGTGACCAAAGGACAGATAGCGTTTTGGGCTACACCTTC,CATSDQRTDSVLGYTF
.,TRBJ2-1,.,TRBV7-8,TGTGCCAGCAGCTTACCGCGAAGCGGCAGCTCCTACAATGAGCAGTTCTTC,CASSLPRSGSSYNEQFF
.,TRBJ1-4,.,TRBV19,TGTGCCAGTAGTATTGGAGGGGTTGGTGAAAAACTGTTTTTT,CASSIGGVGEKLFF
.,TRBJ1-5,.,TRBV19,TGTGCCAGTAGCCTGACGGGATATAGCAATCAGCCCCAGCATTTT,CASSLTGYSNQPQHF
TRBD2,TRBJ2-1,.,TRBV5-5,TGTGCCAGCAGCTTGAGGCGGGAGGCGATGAATGAGCAGTTCTTC,CASSLRREAMNEQFF